What follows is one TCR beta chain and its context. Its antigen specificity is not known. Qualities for individual bases were not recorded, and no much larger clone is one base off. This entry belongs to a study of OX40 agonist ivuxolimab in advanced cancers. Concerning the study at large: Ivuxolimab, which targeted the costimulatory receptor OX40 (CD134), was an agonistic, fully human IgG2 monoclonal antibody. Intravenous ivuxolimab was administered to patients every 2 weeks at six dose levels: 0.01, 0.1, 0.3, 1.5, 3 and 10 mg/kg. Of the approximately 54 dose-escalation patients, hepatocellular carcinoma was present in around 19, melanoma in some 15, renal cell carcinoma in 9 and head and neck cancer in 9. In the dose-escalation cohort, roughly 82% of patients were male, and the mean age was roughly 60 years with a range of about 23 to 79. Prior anti-PD-1, anti-PD-L1 or anti-CTLA-4 therapy was permitted, and roughly two fifths of dose-escalation patients had received checkpoint inhibitors. Three dose-escalation patients achieved partial responses, one with hepatocellular carcinoma and two with cutaneous melanoma. Peripheral TCRbeta sequencing aimed to test whether ivuxolimab altered TCR sequence diversity and caused clonal T-cell expansion. The paper covers the monotherapy dose-escalation part of the phase I ivuxolimab trial, which included N of about 51 patients.

The trial excluded patients who had a history of autoimmune disease or who were on systemic immunosuppression. Peripheral blood for TCR sequencing was drawn from every dose cohort at baseline, at cycle 4 day 1 and at cycle 7 day 1. Samples were obtained from an open-label, multicenter, first-in-human phase I dose-escalation trial of ivuxolimab. The trial enrolled adults with locally advanced or metastatic head and neck squamous cell, hepatocellular, melanoma or renal cell carcinoma. Before TCR sequencing, CD4+ T cells and CD8+ T cells were sorted from peripheral blood as separate populations. Cut back by 0 bases and 5 bases, the V and J ends lie 16 bases apart. Via the germline V gene, CDR1 is SGHAT and CDR2 FQNNGV. The CDR3, cysteine through phenylalanine, is 16 amino acids long. Left in the record is the CDR3 DNA by itself, 48 bases read in frame from the first base. To sequence the TCRbeta CDR3 region, genomic DNA was isolated from the sorted cells. The immunoSEQ Assay was used to sequence the TCRbeta CDR3 regions. This immuneACCESS table, as held by TCRdb, lists in-frame sequences with V and J called but not all clones. Of the missing ones, under half trace to an unresolved V gene in checked studies; the others have no known cause. This sample comprises some 60,000 clones, almost 95% of them detected only once. About 19% of the sample belongs to the ten largest clones.

What the research found in general, with its limitations: The antigen specificity of the peripheral T cells that underwent clonal expansion was not determined. After ivuxolimab, expanded clones were on average more numerous among CD8+ T cells than among CD4+ T cells. Partial responders in the 0.1-3.0 mg/kg groups had among the lowest normalized peripheral clonal expansion, especially among CD8+ T cells. Low levels of normalized T-cell clonal expansion were also shown by some nonresponding patients. Clonal expansion of both CD4+ and CD8+ blood T cells was observed from baseline to week 6 at doses 0.1 to 3.0 mg/kg.

The sample was CD4+ or CD8+ T cells sorted from blood, taken in a trial of the OX40 agonist ivuxolimab. The receptor's source is an adult with an advanced solid tumor such as melanoma, head and neck, liver or kidney cancer. Recombination connected TRBV11-2 to TRBJ1-1; no confident D gene assignment can be made. The CDR3 region: CASSLDPAGVRTEAFF. Read as DNA, the sequence is TGTGCCAGCAGCTTAGATCCAGCTGGGGTTCGGACTGAAGCTTTCTTT.